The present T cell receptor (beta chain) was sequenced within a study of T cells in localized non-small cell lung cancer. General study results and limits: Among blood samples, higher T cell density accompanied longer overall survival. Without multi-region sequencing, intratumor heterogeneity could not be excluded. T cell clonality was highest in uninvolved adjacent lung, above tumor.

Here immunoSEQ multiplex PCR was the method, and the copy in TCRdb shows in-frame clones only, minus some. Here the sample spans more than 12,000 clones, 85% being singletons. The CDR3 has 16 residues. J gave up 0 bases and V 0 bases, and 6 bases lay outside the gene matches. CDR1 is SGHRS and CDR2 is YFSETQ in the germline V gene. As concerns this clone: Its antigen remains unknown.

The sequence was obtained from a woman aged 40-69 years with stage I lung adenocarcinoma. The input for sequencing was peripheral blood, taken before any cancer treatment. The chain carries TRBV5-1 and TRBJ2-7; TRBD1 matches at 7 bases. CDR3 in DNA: TGCGCCAGCAGCTTGGGGGGGACAGCGAGCTCCTACGAGCAGTACTTC. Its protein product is CASSLGGTASSYEQYF.